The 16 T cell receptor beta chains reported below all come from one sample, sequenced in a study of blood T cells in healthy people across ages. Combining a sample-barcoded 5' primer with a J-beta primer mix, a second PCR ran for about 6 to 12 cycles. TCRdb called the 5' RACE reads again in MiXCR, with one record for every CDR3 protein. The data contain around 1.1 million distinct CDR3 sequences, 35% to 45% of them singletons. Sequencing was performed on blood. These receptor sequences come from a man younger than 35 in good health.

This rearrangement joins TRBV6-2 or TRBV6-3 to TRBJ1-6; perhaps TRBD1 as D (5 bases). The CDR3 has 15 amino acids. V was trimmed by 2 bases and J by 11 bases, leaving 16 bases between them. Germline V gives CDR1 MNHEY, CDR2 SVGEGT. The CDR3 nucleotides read TGTGCCAGCAGTTACGGGGACCACCTTGGGACACCCCTCCACTTT. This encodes CASSYGDHLGTPLHF.

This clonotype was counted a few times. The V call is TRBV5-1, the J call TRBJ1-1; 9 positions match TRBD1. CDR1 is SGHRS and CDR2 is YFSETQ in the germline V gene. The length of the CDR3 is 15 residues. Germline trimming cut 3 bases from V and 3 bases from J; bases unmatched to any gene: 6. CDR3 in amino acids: CASSYRGLAYTEAFF. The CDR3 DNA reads TGCGCCAGCAGCTACAGGGGGCTAGCGTACACTGAAGCTTTCTTT.

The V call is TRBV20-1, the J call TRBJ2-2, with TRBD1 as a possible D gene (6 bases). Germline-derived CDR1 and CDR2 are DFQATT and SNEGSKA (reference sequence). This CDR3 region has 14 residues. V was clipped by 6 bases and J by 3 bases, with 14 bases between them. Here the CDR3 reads CSALDRTDTGELFF. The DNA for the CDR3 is TGCAGTGCCCTAGACAGGACTGACACCGGGGAGCTGTTTTTT.

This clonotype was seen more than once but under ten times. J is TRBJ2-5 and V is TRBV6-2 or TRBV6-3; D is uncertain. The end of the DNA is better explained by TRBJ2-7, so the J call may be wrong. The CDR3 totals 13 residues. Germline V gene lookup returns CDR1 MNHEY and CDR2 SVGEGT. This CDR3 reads CASSPLPGNEQYF. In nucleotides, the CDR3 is TGTGCCAGCAGTCCCCTCCCCGGCAACGAGCAGTACTTC.

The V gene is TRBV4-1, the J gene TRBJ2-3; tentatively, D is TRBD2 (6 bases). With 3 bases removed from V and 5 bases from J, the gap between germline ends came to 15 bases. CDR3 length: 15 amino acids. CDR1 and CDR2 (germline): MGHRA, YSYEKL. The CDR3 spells CASSQSTRDGDTQYF. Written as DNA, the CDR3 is TGCGCCAGCAGCCAGTCGACTAGGGATGGAGATACGCAGTATTTT.

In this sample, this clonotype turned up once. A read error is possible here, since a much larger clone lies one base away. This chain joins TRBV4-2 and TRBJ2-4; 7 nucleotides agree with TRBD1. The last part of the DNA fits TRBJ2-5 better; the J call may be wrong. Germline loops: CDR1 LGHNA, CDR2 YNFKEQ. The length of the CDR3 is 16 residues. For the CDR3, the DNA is TGTGCCAGCAGCCATGGACTCGGGACAGACCAAGAGACCCAGTACTTC. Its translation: CASSHGLGTDQETQYF.

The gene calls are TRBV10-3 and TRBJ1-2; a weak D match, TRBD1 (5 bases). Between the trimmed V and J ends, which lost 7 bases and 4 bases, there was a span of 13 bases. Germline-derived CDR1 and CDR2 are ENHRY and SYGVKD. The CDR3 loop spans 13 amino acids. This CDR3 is CAITEGTAYGYTF. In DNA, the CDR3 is TGTGCCATCACCGAAGGGACGGCCTATGGCTACACCTTC.

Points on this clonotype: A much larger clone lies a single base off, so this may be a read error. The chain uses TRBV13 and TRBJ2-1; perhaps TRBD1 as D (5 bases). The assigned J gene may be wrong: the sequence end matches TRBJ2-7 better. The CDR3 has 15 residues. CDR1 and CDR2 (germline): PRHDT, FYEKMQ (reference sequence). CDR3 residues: CASSLEDTDNNEQYF. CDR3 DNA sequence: TGTGCCAGCAGCTTAGAGGACACTGACAACAATGAGCAGTACTTC.

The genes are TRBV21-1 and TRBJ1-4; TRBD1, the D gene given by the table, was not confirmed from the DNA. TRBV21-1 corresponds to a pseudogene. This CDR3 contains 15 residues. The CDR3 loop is CASSTLRDRDEKLFF. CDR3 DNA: TGTGCCAGCAGCACCCTCCGGGACAGGGATGAAAAACTGTTTTTT.

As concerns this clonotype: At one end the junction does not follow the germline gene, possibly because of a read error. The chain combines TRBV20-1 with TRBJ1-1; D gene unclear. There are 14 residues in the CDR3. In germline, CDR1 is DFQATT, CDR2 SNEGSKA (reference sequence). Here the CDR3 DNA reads TGCGGTGCTCCCCTTGGCACAACGAACACTGAAGCTTTCTTT. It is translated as CGAPLGTTNTEAFF.

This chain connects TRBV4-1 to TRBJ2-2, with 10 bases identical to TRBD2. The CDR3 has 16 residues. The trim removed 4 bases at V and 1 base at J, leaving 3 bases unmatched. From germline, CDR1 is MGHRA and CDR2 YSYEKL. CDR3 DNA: TGCGCCAGCAGCCGAGGACTAGCGGAGAACACCGGGGAGCTGTTTTTT. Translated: CASSRGLAENTGELFF.

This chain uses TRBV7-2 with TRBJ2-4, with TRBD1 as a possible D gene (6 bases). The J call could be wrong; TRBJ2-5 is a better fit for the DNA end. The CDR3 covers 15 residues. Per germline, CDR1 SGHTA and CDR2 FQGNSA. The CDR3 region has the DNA TGTGCCAGCAGCCCCAATACAGGGCGTGAAGAGACCCAGTACTTC. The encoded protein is CASSPNTGREETQYF.

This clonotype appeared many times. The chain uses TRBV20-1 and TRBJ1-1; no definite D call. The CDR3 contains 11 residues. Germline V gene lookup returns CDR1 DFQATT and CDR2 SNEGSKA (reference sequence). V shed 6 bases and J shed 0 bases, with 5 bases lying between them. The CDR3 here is CSAPMNTEAFF. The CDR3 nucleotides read TGCAGTGCCCCTATGAACACTGAAGCTTTCTTT.

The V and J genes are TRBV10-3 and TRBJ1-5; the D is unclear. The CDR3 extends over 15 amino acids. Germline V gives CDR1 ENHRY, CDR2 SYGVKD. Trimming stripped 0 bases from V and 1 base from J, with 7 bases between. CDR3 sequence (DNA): TGTGCCATCAGTGAGTCCACACTAAGCAATCAGCCCCAGCATTTT. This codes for CAISESTLSNQPQHF.

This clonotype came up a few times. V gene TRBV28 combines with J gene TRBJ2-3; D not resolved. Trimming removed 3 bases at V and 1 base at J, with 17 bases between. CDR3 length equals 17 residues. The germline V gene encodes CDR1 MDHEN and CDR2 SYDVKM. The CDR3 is CASSFGRAGAGTDTQYF. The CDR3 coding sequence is TGTGCCAGCAGTTTCGGGCGAGCTGGCGCGGGCACAGATACGCAGTATTTT.

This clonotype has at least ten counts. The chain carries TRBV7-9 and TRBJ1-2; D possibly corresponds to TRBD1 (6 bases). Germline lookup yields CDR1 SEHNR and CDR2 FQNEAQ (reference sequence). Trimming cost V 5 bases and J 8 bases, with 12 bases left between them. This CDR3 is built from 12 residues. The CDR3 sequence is CASSTTGFGYTF. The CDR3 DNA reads TGTGCCAGCAGCACGACAGGTTTCGGCTACACCTTC.